This entry features one TCR beta chain sequence. The antigen remains unidentified. The data were taken from a study of lymphopenia after photon versus proton radiotherapy. Whole-study findings and limits: Under photons, naive T cells and diversity fell while effector/memory populations rose. After lymphocyte nadir, photon-treated repertoires showed oligoclonal expansion, especially CD8+ Temra.

The germline V and J ends were trimmed by 4 bases and 5 bases, with 21 bases remaining between them. The CDR3 totals 16 residues. CDR1 is MNHNS, CDR2 SASEGT, per germline. Here immunoSEQ multiplex PCR was the method, and the copy in TCRdb shows in-frame clones only, minus some. The repertoire has around 55,000 clones, roughly 84% of them found once; the top ten carry 2.1%. V and J are TRBV6-1 and TRBJ2-7; D is perhaps TRBD1 (7 bases). The sequence derives from a man aged 55 to 69 with pancreatic cancer. This sample comprised peripheral blood, obtained from a patient treated with proton-based radiotherapy. CDR3 nucleotides: TGTGCCAGCAGTGGGAGGACAGGAGGACTATTCCACGAGCAGTACTTC. The encoded protein is CASSGRTGGLFHEQYF.